These 25 T cell receptor beta chains were all obtained from the same sample, sequenced in a study of T cell changes during pregnancy in multiple sclerosis. Assay: immunoSEQ multiplex PCR; the TCRdb copy retains only in-frame clones and omits some. The sample includes some 66,000 clones, 75% to 95% of them seen just once. Sequencing used CD8+ T cells from peripheral blood mononuclear cells, obtained before pregnancy. The receptors come from a female donor with multiple sclerosis, enrolled in a pregnancy study.

This rearrangement joins TRBV29-1 to TRBJ2-7; D is perhaps TRBD1 (6 bases). The CDR3 runs to 12 residues. Germline values: CDR1 SQVTM, CDR2 ANQGSEA. Trimming took off 2 bases at V and 6 bases at J, with 11 bases between the two ends. The chain's CDR3 is CSVETQGGEQYF. The CDR3 DNA is TGCAGCGTTGAAACACAGGGCGGCGAGCAGTACTTC.

The chain is built from TRBV27 and TRBJ1-2, with 10 positions matching TRBD1. The germline V gene has CDR1 MNHEY and CDR2 SMNVEV (reference sequence). Germline trimming cut 6 bases from V and 8 bases from J; bases unmatched to any gene: 9. CDR3 length: 14 residues. The CDR3 DNA reads as TGTGCCAGCAGCCTTACCGGGACAGGGGTCGGCTACACCTTC. Amino acids: CASSLTGTGVGYTF.

The rearrangement links TRBV5-1 to TRBJ2-3, with TRBD2 identical over 12 bases. CDR1 and CDR2 (germline): SGHRS, YFSETQ. V was pared by 4 bases and J by 3 bases, with 6 bases of the junction left unmatched. The CDR3 is 16 amino acids. This CDR3 is CASSGWLAGGTDTQYF. Written as DNA, the CDR3 is TGCGCCAGCAGCGGATGGCTAGCGGGGGGGACAGATACGCAGTATTTT.

This clone turned up a few times. This chain joins TRBV2 and TRBJ2-7, with D perhaps TRBD2 (5 bases). From germline, CDR1 is SNHLY and CDR2 FYNNEI. The CDR3 length is 11 residues. Trimming left V 4 bases short and J 7 bases short, with 8 bases between. The CDR3 here is CASSASGEQYF. Written as DNA, the CDR3 is TGTGCCAGCAGTGCCTCGGGGGAGCAGTACTTC.

The gene calls are TRBV4-1 and TRBJ2-7; unclear D gene. The CDR3 is made up of 14 amino acids. Per germline, CDR1 MGHRA and CDR2 YSYEKL. Deletions cut 4 bases from V and 2 bases from J, with 12 bases between. The CDR3 protein is CASSLGSDTYEQYF. CDR3 DNA: TGCGCCAGCAGCCTGGGCAGTGATACCTACGAGCAGTACTTC.

This chain joins TRBV7-6 and TRBJ2-2, with D tentatively TRBD2 (6 bases). Trimming shortened V by 5 bases and J by 6 bases, and 22 bases separated the two germline ends. CDR1 is SGHVS, CDR2 FNYEAQ, per germline. The CDR3 runs 17 residues. CDR3 DNA sequence: TGTGCCAGCAGCGCAGATACGGCGGTCGGGGGTTCCGGGGAGCTGTTTTTT. It specifies CASSADTAVGGSGELFF.

The chain joins TRBV9 to TRBJ2-1; 7 nucleotides agree with TRBD2. The CDR3 is 16 residues long. Germline values: CDR1 SGDLS, CDR2 YYNGEE. The junction had 7 bases not matched to a gene; V was cut back by 0 bases and J by 4 bases. Here the CDR3 reads CASSVAGGGSYNEQFF. The CDR3, as DNA: TGTGCCAGCAGCGTAGCTGGGGGGGGGAGTTACAATGAGCAGTTCTTC.

The rearrangement links TRBV9 to TRBJ2-7, with D tentatively TRBD1 (5 bases). Looked up from germline, CDR1 is SGDLS and CDR2 is YYNGEE. V lost 0 bases, J lost 3 bases, and 7 bases lay in between. This CDR3 has 13 residues. CDR3 sequence (DNA): TGTGCCAGCAGCGTAGGGGGCAGCTACGAGCAGTACTTC. Amino acid sequence: CASSVGGSYEQYF.

The gene calls are TRBV19 and TRBJ2-1; 7 bases match TRBD2. The CDR3 runs 11 residues. The ends lost 9 bases at V and 7 bases at J; junction bases unmatched: 3. Germline V lookup: CDR1 LNHDA, CDR2 SQIVND (reference sequence). The CDR3 nucleotides are TGTGCCAGCCAACTAGCGAATGAGCAGTTCTTC. Residues: CASQLANEQFF.

This chain uses TRBV7-2 with TRBJ2-5; 7 bases map to TRBD1. The ends lost 5 bases at V and 7 bases at J; junction bases unmatched: 10. The CDR3 contains 14 residues. The germline gives CDR1 SGHTA, CDR2 FQGNSA. The DNA of the CDR3 is TGTGCCAGCAGCCAACCGACAGGGTTGGGGACCCAGTACTTC. Its protein product is CASSQPTGLGTQYF.

The CDR3 here is CASSVPGAGQPNTEAFF. The CDR3 DNA reads as TGTGCCAGCAGCGTCCCTGGGGCGGGACAGCCGAACACTGAAGCTTTCTTT. This rearrangement joins TRBV21-1 to TRBJ1-1; TRBD1 is the table's D call and was not checked against the DNA. TRBV21-1 is noted as a pseudogene. This CDR3 contains 17 residues.

The chain carries TRBV5-1 and TRBJ1-1; D ambiguous. The CDR3 contains 14 residues. Germline CDR1 SGHRS, CDR2 YFSETQ. V was clipped by 0 bases and J by 4 bases, with 10 bases between them. The CDR3 region is CASSLEDLGTEAFF. The CDR3 bases are TGCGCCAGCAGCTTGGAGGATCTAGGCACTGAAGCTTTCTTT.

The chain uses TRBV7-3 and TRBJ1-1; the match to TRBD1 covers 8 bases. The V segment lost 5 bases and the J segment 7 bases; nucleotides outside the gene matches: 6. The CDR3 contains 13 residues. The germline gives CDR1 SGHTA, CDR2 FQGTGA. The CDR3 region has the DNA TGTGCCAGCAGCCTGACAGGGGTAAATGAAGCTTTCTTT. This gives the protein CASSLTGVNEAFF.

The CDR3 DNA follows: TGTGCCAGCAGCTTTCTGGGGGGGCCCCAAGAGACCCAGTACTTC. This gives the protein CASSFLGGPQETQYF. The chain is built from TRBV5-5 and TRBJ2-5; D is perhaps TRBD2 (7 bases). Trimming pared 2 bases from V and 1 base from J, leaving 12 bases between. From germline, CDR1 is SGHKS and CDR2 YYEKEE (reference sequence). The CDR3 sequence is 15 residues long.

V gene TRBV4-2 combines with J gene TRBJ1-1, with D hard to call. V gave up 3 bases and J gave up 11 bases, with 10 bases separating them. The germline V gene has CDR1 LGHNA and CDR2 YNFKEQ. The CDR3 extends over 11 amino acids. The DNA of the CDR3 is TGTGCCAGCAGCCAGGGGAGGGATGCTTTCTTT. As protein: CASSQGRDAFF.

V is TRBV6-1 and J is TRBJ1-1; maybe TRBD1 (6 bases). This CDR3 is 15 amino acids long. Trimming removed 6 bases at V and 5 bases at J, with 19 bases between. CDR1 MNHNS and CDR2 SASEGT come from the germline V gene. DNA of the CDR3: TGTGCCAGCAGGACGGGACAACAGGTATGGACTGAAGCTTTCTTT. It translates to CASRTGQQVWTEAFF.

This clone turned up a few times. The genes are TRBV4-1 and TRBJ1-6, with 7 bases lining up with TRBD1. CDR1 is MGHRA and CDR2 is YSYEKL in the germline V gene. CDR3 length: 15 amino acids. Trimming at V came to 3 bases and at J to 11 bases, leaving 10 bases not matched to a gene. The CDR3, as DNA: TGCGCCAGCAGCCAGAGTGGACAGGCTCGAGCACCCCTCCACTTT. This sequence encodes CASSQSGQARAPLHF.

The genes are TRBV5-4 and TRBJ1-1, with 7 bases that match TRBD1. The germline CDR1 and CDR2 sequences are SGHNT and YYREEE (reference sequence). After removal of 0 bases from V and 0 bases from J, the junction contained 5 bases not matched to a gene. There are 16 residues in the CDR3. CDR3 bases: TGTGCCAGCAGCTTGGGCAGGGGGGAGCTGAACACTGAAGCTTTCTTT. Translation: CASSLGRGELNTEAFF.

This clone was seen just once. The CDR3: CASSPERTGQGMGQPQHF. CDR3 in DNA: TGTGCCAGCAGTCCCGAGAGGACGGGACAGGGGATGGGGCAGCCCCAGCATTTT. The chain carries TRBV5-5 and TRBJ1-5; TRBD1 agrees at 10 bases. V gave up 5 bases and J gave up 7 bases; unmatched junction bases: 18. This CDR3 is built from 18 residues. CDR1 and CDR2 (germline): SGHKS, YYEKEE (reference sequence).

DNA for the CDR3: TGTGCCAGTAGTATAGTAGCGGGGAACACCGGGGAGCTGTTTTTT. This encodes CASSIVAGNTGELFF. The chain couples TRBV19 to TRBJ2-2; 7 positions agree with TRBD2. CDR3 length equals 15 residues. Germline-derived CDR1 and CDR2 are LNHDA and SQIVND (reference sequence). J gave up 1 base and V 1 base, and 0 bases lay outside the gene matches.

The chain recombines TRBV19 with TRBJ2-5, with D perhaps TRBD1 (6 bases). The germline CDR1 and CDR2 sequences are LNHDA and SQIVND (reference sequence). V gave up 3 bases and J gave up 5 bases, with 16 bases separating them. This CDR3 is built from 15 residues. DNA for the CDR3: TGTGCCAGTAGTATGGGGTACAGGGTCGAGGAGACCCAGTACTTC. Protein sequence: CASSMGYRVEETQYF.

The rearrangement links TRBV2 to TRBJ2-1; the match to TRBD2 covers 12 bases. Germline V gives CDR1 SNHLY, CDR2 FYNNEI. The CDR3 covers 15 residues. V shed 8 bases and J 5 bases; nucleotides not matched to a gene: 7. CDR3 amino acids: CASRSWTSGDNEQFF. The CDR3 bases are TGTGCCAGCCGAAGCTGGACTAGCGGGGACAATGAGCAGTTCTTC.

This clone came up a few times. The rearrangement uses TRBV6-1 and TRBJ1-2; perhaps TRBD1 as D (5 bases). V lost 7 bases to trimming and J lost 1 base, with 10 bases between them. Germline CDR1 is MNHNS and CDR2 is SASEGT. CDR3 length: 13 residues. DNA for the CDR3: TGTGCCAGCACCGGCGGACATAACTATGGCTACACCTTC. This codes for CASTGGHNYGYTF.

This chain uses TRBV9 with TRBJ1-1; tentatively, D is TRBD1 (6 bases). CDR1 SGDLS and CDR2 YYNGEE come from the germline V gene. This CDR3 comprises 15 residues. The V gene lost 4 bases and the J gene lost 4 bases, with 17 bases spanning the gap. The CDR3 DNA follows: TGTGCCAGCAGCCCACGGGGAGGGGGAGGCACTGAAGCTTTCTTT. Amino acids: CASSPRGGGGTEAFF.

This chain joins TRBV30 and TRBJ1-2, with D possibly TRBD1 on 5 matching bases. This CDR3 spans 13 amino acids. CDR1 GTSNPN and CDR2 SVGIG come from the germline V gene (reference sequence). Between the trimmed V and J ends, which lost 5 bases and 4 bases, there was a span of 14 bases. The CDR3 loop reads CAWSDDRFYGYTF. CDR3 DNA sequence: TGTGCCTGGTCGGATGACAGATTCTATGGCTACACCTTC.